This entry lists 13 T cell receptor beta chains sequenced from one sample in a study of beta chain features in type 1 diabetes. Expressed TCRB transcripts were sequenced because the isolated RNA had all been reverse transcribed beforehand. TCRdb's table, derived via immunoSEQ multiplex PCR, lists solely in-frame clones and lacks some. Found here are roughly 150,000 clones, more than 60% of them singletons; the top ten hold roughly 0.089%. Their antigens remain unidentified. Notes on the study in general: TCRB CDR3s were moderately but significantly shorter in Type 1 diabetes patients in all four CD4+ subsets.

Specimen: naive CD4+ T cells from blood. Receptors were obtained from a man aged 30-40 years with type 1 diabetes.

J is TRBJ2-5 and V is TRBV7-9, with 9 bases identical to TRBD2. CDR1 is SEHNR and CDR2 is FQNEAQ in the germline V gene (reference sequence). The CDR3 has 16 amino acids. V shed 5 bases and J 1 base; nucleotides not matched to a gene: 8. CDR3 sequence reads: CASSPGVAGVQETQYF. The CDR3 DNA is TGTGCCAGCAGCCCCGGGGTAGCGGGGGTCCAAGAGACCCAGTACTTC.

The CDR3 sequence: CASSLTPRSGNTIYF. The DNA for the CDR3 is TGCGCCAGCAGCCTCACGCCGCGCTCTGGAAACACCATATATTTT. The rearrangement joins TRBV4-3 to TRBJ1-3; no definite D call. Germline V gene lookup returns CDR1 LGHNA and CDR2 YSLEER. This CDR3 is built from 15 residues. The V end was cut by 4 bases, the J end by 0 bases, with 10 bases between.

This clone turned up a few times. The J gene is TRBJ2-7, the V gene TRBV30; either TRBD1 or TRBD2 may supply D (5 bases each). The CDR3 is 12 residues long. Germline-derived CDR1 and CDR2 are GTSNPN and SVGIG (reference sequence). V was pared by 3 bases and J by 5 bases, with 11 bases between. CDR3 sequence reads: CAWRPWDHEQYF. CDR3 sequence (DNA): TGTGCCTGGAGGCCCTGGGACCACGAGCAGTACTTC.

This clone appeared once. The chain has TRBV30 and TRBJ2-1, with TRBD1 matching 8 bases. Germline V lookup: CDR1 GTSNPN, CDR2 SVGIG (reference sequence). J was trimmed by 12 bases and V by 2 bases; bases with no gene match: 9. The CDR3 extends over 13 amino acids. The CDR3 region is CAWSLTGGNSQFF. The CDR3 region has the DNA TGTGCCTGGAGTCTTACAGGGGGTAATTCGCAGTTCTTC.

This clone appeared a single time. The J gene is TRBJ2-5, the V gene TRBV10-2; D is unresolved. Germline V gene sequence: CDR1 WSHSY, CDR2 SAAADI. The CDR3 has 11 amino acids. V dropped 9 bases and J dropped 5 bases, with 10 bases sitting between them. The CDR3 nucleotides are TGCGCCAGTGGCTGGCGGGAGACCCAGTACTTC. Translated, it gives CASGWRETQYF.

This chain joins TRBV23-1 and TRBJ2-6; possible D gene TRBD2, 5 bases. TRBV23-1 is annotated as an ORF whose role is uncertain. CDR3 size: 14 residues. V dropped 9 bases and J dropped 4 bases, with 13 bases sitting between them. The CDR3 sequence is CARKRAWGANVLTF. CDR3 bases: TGCGCCAGGAAGAGGGCCTGGGGGGCCAACGTCCTGACTTTC.

The genes are TRBV29-1 and TRBJ1-2, with no clear D. There are 13 residues in the CDR3. Trimming removed 1 base from V and 7 bases from J, with 13 bases in between. The germline gives CDR1 SQVTM, CDR2 ANQGSEA. In DNA, the CDR3 is TGCAGCGTTGAAGGGACTTCGGACCGTGGCTACACCTTC. It encodes CSVEGTSDRGYTF.

This chain joins TRBV5-1 and TRBJ2-7; either TRBD1 or TRBD2 may supply D (5 bases each). Germline assignment: CDR1 SGHRS and CDR2 YFSETQ. Trimming pared 3 bases from V and 3 bases from J, leaving 22 bases between. The CDR3 covers 17 residues. The CDR3 here is CASSSKTGTTHIYEQYF. CDR3 nucleotide sequence: TGCGCCAGCAGCTCGAAAACCGGGACCACCCACATCTACGAGCAGTACTTC. Based on the CDR3 plus reference TRBV5-1 and TRBJ2-7, the full variable domain is KAGVTQTPRYLIKTRGQQVTLSCSPISGHRSVSWYQQTPGQGLQFLFEYFSETQRNKGNFPGRFSGRQFSNSRSEMNVSTLELGDSALYLCASSSKTGTTHIYEQYFGPGTRLTVT.

The rearrangement joins TRBV6-5 to TRBJ1-2, with D unclear. V was shortened by 6 bases and J by 4 bases, with 12 bases between the two germline ends. The CDR3 extends over 13 amino acids. Germline-derived CDR1 and CDR2 are MNHEY and SVGAGI. The CDR3 here is CASSPPGAYGYTF. In DNA form, the CDR3 reads TGTGCCAGCAGCCCACCGGGTGCCTATGGCTACACCTTC.

This clone was detected a few times. The chain combines TRBV25-1 with TRBJ2-6, with D hard to call. The CDR3 sequence is 12 residues long. V was shortened by 8 bases and J by 1 base, with 3 bases between the two germline ends. In germline, CDR1 is MGHDK, CDR2 SYGVNS. The CDR3 sequence is CASRSGANVLTF. The CDR3 bases are TGTGCCAGCCGGTCTGGGGCCAACGTCCTGACTTTC. The variable domain in full, completed from reference TRBV25-1 and TRBJ2-6, reads EADIYQTPRYLVIGTGKKITLECSQTMGHDKMYWYQQDPGMELHLIHYSYGVNSTEKGDLSSESTVSRIRTEHFPLTLESARPSHTSQYLCASRSGANVLTFGAGSRLTVL.

V and J are TRBV19 and TRBJ2-5; 7 nucleotides line up with TRBD1. The CDR3 runs 13 residues. Germline CDR1 is LNHDA and CDR2 is SQIVND (reference sequence). V lost 6 bases to trimming and J lost 5 bases; unmatched junction nucleotides: 6. In DNA form, the CDR3 reads TGTGCCAGTAGCGAGGGACAGTGGGAGACCCAGTACTTC. Protein: CASSEGQWETQYF. Full variable domain (outside the CDR3, taken from reference TRBV19 and TRBJ2-5): DGGITQSPKYLFRKEGQNVTLSCEQNLNHDAMYWYRQDPGQGLRLIYYSQIVNDFQKGDIAEGYSVSREKKESFPLTVTSAQKNPTAFYLCASSEGQWETQYFGPGTRLLVL.

The CDR3 sequence: CASSQALAGGPRADTQYF. The CDR3 bases are TGCGCCAGCAGCCAAGCACTAGCGGGGGGGCCTCGGGCAGATACGCAGTATTTT. The chain links TRBV4-3 to TRBJ2-3; 13 bases are a match to TRBD2. V dropped 1 base and J dropped 4; count of bases not matched to a gene: 8. This CDR3 has 18 residues. Germline V CDR1 and CDR2: LGHNA, YSLEER.

In its sample, this clone was seen once. The chain has TRBV9 and TRBJ2-1, with 10 positions matching TRBD2. In germline, CDR1 is SGDLS, CDR2 YYNGEE. V dropped 0 bases and J dropped 0; count of bases not matched to a gene: 6. The CDR3 contains 18 residues. CDR3 DNA sequence: TGTGCCAGCAGCGTAGAACTAGCGGGGATCAGCTCCTACAATGAGCAGTTCTTC. Protein: CASSVELAGISSYNEQFF.